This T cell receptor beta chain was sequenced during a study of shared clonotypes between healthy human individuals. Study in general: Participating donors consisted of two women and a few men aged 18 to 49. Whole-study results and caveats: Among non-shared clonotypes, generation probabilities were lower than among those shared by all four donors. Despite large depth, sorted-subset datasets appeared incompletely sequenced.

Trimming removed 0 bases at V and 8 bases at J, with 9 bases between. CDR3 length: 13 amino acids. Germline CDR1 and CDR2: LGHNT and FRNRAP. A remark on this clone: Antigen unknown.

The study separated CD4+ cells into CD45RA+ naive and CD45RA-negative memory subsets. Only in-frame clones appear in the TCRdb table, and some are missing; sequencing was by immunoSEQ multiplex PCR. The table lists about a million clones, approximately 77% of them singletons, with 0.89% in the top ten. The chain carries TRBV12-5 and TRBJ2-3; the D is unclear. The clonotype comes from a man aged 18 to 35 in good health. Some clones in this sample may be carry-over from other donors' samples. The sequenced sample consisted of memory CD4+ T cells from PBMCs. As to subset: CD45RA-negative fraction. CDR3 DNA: TGTGCTAGTGGTTTGGTAACGGGCGGTACGCAGTATTTT. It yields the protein CASGLVTGGTQYF.